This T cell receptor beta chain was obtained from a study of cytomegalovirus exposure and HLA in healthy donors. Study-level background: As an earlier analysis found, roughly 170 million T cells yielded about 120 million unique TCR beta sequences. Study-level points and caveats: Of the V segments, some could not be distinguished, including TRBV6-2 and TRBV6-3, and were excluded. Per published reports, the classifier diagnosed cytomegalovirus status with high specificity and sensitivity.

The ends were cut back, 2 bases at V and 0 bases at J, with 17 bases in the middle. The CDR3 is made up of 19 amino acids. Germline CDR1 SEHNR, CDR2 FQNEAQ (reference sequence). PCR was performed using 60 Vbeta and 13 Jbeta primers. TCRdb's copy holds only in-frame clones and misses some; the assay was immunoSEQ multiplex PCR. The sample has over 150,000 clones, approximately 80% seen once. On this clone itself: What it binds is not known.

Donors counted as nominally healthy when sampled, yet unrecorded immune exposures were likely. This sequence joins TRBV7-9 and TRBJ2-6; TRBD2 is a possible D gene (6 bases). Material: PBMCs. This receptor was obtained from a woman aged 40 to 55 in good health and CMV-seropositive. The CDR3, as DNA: TGTGCCAGCAGCTTACTTATGGCTAGCGCGGTCTCTGGGGCCAACGTCCTGACTTTC. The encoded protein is CASSLLMASAVSGANVLTF.